A selection of T cell receptor beta chains follows, all from one sample in a study of cytomegalovirus exposure and HLA in healthy donors. Repertoires were generated with immunoSEQ multiplex PCR, while TCRdb's copy carries only in-frame clones and drops some. The sample consists of fewer than 250,000 clones, around 79% of them appearing once. The sample taken for sequencing was PBMCs. Receptors were obtained from a woman in her fifties or sixties in good health and CMV-seronegative. Both conserved end residues are part of each CDR3.

j_gene: TRBJ2-2
v_gene: TRBV7-6
CDR3aa: CASSLTPGLARTGELFF

j_gene: TRBJ1-5
v_gene: TRBV28
CDR3aa: CASSLSGPQHF

j_gene: TRBJ2-4
v_gene: TRBV19
CDR3aa: CASSIGQLTKNIQYF

j_gene: TRBJ2-7
v_gene: TRBV5-4
CDR3aa: CASSLPAPGLAFYEQYF

j_gene: TRBJ1-1
v_gene: TRBV29-1
CDR3aa: CSVPSIRSNTGGGTEAFF

j_gene: TRBJ1-2
v_gene: TRBV7-2
CDR3aa: CASSPWDRANYGYTF

j_gene: TRBJ2-1
v_gene: TRBV25-1
CDR3aa: CASSPTTSNEQFF

j_gene: TRBJ2-1
v_gene: TRBV11-3
CDR3aa: CASSLWAGAGNEQFF

j_gene: TRBJ1-5
v_gene: TRBV7-8
CDR3aa: CGSGGTGNQPQHF

j_gene: TRBJ2-3
v_gene: TRBV9
CDR3aa: CASSASTDTQYF

j_gene: TRBJ1-5
v_gene: TRBV7-2
CDR3aa: CASSGQVSNQPQHF

j_gene: TRBJ2-1
v_gene: TRBV11-2
CDR3aa: CASALAGLARFPEQFF

j_gene: TRBJ1-4
v_gene: TRBV28
CDR3aa: CASSSPTGINEKLFF

j_gene: TRBJ2-1
v_gene: TRBV4-3
CDR3aa: CASSQDLRTGGNEQFF

j_gene: TRBJ1-1
v_gene: TRBV29-1
CDR3aa: CSVDRGFNTEAFF

j_gene: TRBJ1-1
v_gene: TRBV5-4
CDR3aa: CASSLAEHRYTEAFF

j_gene: TRBJ2-3
v_gene: TRBV18
CDR3aa: CASSPGDRGFFTDTQYF

j_gene: TRBJ1-1
v_gene: TRBV6-5
CDR3aa: CASSYLTRRGAEAFF

j_gene: TRBJ1-4
v_gene: TRBV7-2
CDR3aa: CASSPGQGRTNEKLFF

j_gene: TRBJ1-6
v_gene: TRBV5-6
CDR3aa: CASRQDRVNSPLHF

j_gene: TRBJ1-3
v_gene: TRBV7-2
CDR3aa: CASSLGLRGNTIYF

j_gene: TRBJ1-2
v_gene: TRBV19
CDR3aa: CASSDRTYGYTF

j_gene: TRBJ1-2
v_gene: TRBV5-1
CDR3aa: CASSVFRGYGYTF

j_gene: TRBJ1-1
v_gene: TRBV6-5
CDR3aa: CASSYSRQGSTEAFF

j_gene: TRBJ2-1
v_gene: TRBV28
CDR3aa: CASSLREIAYNEQFF

j_gene: TRBJ1-1
v_gene: TRBV11-2
CDR3aa: CASSWGRLNTEAFF

j_gene: TRBJ2-7
v_gene: TRBV6-5
CDR3aa: CASSYRGIEQYF

j_gene: TRBJ1-4
v_gene: TRBV7-2
CDR3aa: CASSLEGQGPEKLFF

j_gene: TRBJ2-5
v_gene: TRBV29-1
CDR3aa: CSVRGGEMGETQYF

j_gene: -
v_gene: TRBV6-6
CDR3aa: CASRRISGRAGEQYF

j_gene: TRBJ1-1
v_gene: TRBV27
CDR3aa: CASSMTGLNTEAFF

j_gene: TRBJ2-3
v_gene: TRBV4-1
CDR3aa: CASSHTGGGPLSDTQYF

j_gene: TRBJ2-5
v_gene: TRBV27
CDR3aa: CASSPIDRVGETQYF

j_gene: TRBJ1-2
v_gene: TRBV29-1
CDR3aa: CSVDWGRSYGYTF

j_gene: TRBJ2-1
v_gene: TRBV14
CDR3aa: CASSLTASGLYNEQFF

j_gene: TRBJ1-5
v_gene: TRBV18
CDR3aa: CASSPGTASNQPQHF

j_gene: TRBJ2-7
v_gene: TRBV7-2
CDR3aa: CASSLVGTASGLSEQYF

j_gene: TRBJ2-7
v_gene: TRBV11-1
CDR3aa: CASSLGQGNYEQYF

j_gene: TRBJ1-1
v_gene: TRBV29-1
CDR3aa: CSVSSVHERVGTEAFF

j_gene: TRBJ1-2
v_gene: TRBV5-6
CDR3aa: CASSTGQGYGYTF

j_gene: TRBJ2-1
v_gene: TRBV2
CDR3aa: CASPGGVPTSDEQFF

j_gene: TRBJ2-1
v_gene: TRBV2
CDR3aa: CASMLLAGGIYNEQFF

j_gene: TRBJ2-7
v_gene: TRBV13
CDR3aa: CASSLSARGPYEQYF

j_gene: TRBJ2-3
v_gene: TRBV11-3
CDR3aa: CASSLGTWELLGGTDTQYF

j_gene: TRBJ2-4
v_gene: TRBV27
CDR3aa: CASSGGALNIQYF

j_gene: TRBJ1-1
v_gene: TRBV5-1
CDR3aa: CASSFRQGEIMNTEAFF

j_gene: TRBJ2-1
v_gene: TRBV2
CDR3aa: CASNRDRQNEQFF

j_gene: TRBJ2-1
v_gene: TRBV11-3
CDR3aa: CASSLDGGNGNEQFF

j_gene: TRBJ2-1
v_gene: TRBV5-1
CDR3aa: CASSLPTSGRDHEQFF

j_gene: TRBJ1-1
v_gene: TRBV11-2
CDR3aa: CASSLGRGTEAFF

j_gene: TRBJ2-1
v_gene: TRBV5-5
CDR3aa: CASSLTGTSGTNEQFF

j_gene: TRBJ2-7
v_gene: TRBV4-3
CDR3aa: CASSHLAGLSEGGNEQYF

j_gene: TRBJ2-1
v_gene: TRBV11-2
CDR3aa: CASSSRLAVMGEQFF

j_gene: TRBJ1-5
v_gene: TRBV18
CDR3aa: CASSPRQGNQPQHF

j_gene: TRBJ1-1
v_gene: TRBV2
CDR3aa: CASSTNLWTGGPEAFF